This T cell receptor beta chain was sequenced in a study of control samples from healthy donors and cancer patients. Assay: immunoSEQ multiplex PCR; the TCRdb copy retains only in-frame clones and omits some. The sample has about 160,000 clones, 80% to 95% seen once. The material sequenced was blood. The sequence derives from a man younger than 30 in good health.

CDR3 coding DNA: TGTGCCAGCAGCGAGGGGGGGCGCCCGTTTAGGTCAGATACGCAGTATTTT. Its translation: CASSEGGRPFRSDTQYF. The rearrangement uses TRBV9 and TRBJ2-3; the D gene is possibly TRBD2 (7 bases). This CDR3 region has 17 residues. Germline CDR1 is SGDLS and CDR2 is YYNGEE. The V and J ends lost 3 bases and 4 bases respectively, with 21 bases between them.